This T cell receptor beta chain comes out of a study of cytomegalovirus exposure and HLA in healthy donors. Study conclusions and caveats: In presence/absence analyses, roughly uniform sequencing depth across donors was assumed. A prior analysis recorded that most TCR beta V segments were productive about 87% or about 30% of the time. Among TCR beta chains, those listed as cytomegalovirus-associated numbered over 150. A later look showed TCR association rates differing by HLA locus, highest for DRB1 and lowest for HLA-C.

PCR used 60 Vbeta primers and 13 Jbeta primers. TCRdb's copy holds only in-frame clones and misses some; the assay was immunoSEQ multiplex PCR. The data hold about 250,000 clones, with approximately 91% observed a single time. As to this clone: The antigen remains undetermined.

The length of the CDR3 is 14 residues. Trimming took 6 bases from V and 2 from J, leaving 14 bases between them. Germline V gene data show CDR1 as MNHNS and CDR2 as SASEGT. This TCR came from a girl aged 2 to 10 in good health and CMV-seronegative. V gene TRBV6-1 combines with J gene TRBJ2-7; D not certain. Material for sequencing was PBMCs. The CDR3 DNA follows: TGTGCCAGCAGACCCCCTGGAGCGACCTACGAGCAGTACTTC. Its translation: CASRPPGATYEQYF.